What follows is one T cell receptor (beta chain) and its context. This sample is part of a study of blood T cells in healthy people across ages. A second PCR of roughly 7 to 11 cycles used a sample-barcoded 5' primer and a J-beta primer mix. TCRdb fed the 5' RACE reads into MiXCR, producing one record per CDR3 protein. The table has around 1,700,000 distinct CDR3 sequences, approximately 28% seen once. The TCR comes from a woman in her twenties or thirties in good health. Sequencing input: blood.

The CDR3 DNA reads as TGCAGTGCTCCCAGAGCGGGGGACTACAATGAGCAGTTCTTC. The encoded protein is CSAPRAGDYNEQFF. This chain uses TRBV20-1 with TRBJ2-1, with TRBD2 identical over 8 bases. V lost 5 bases, J lost 3 bases, and 6 bases stayed unmatched. CDR1 is DFQATT, CDR2 SNEGSKA, per germline (reference sequence). The CDR3 loop spans 14 amino acids.